This TCR beta chain was captured by sequencing in a study of a mutant IDH1 vaccine in newly diagnosed glioma. Looking at the study overall: Former treatment meant radiotherapy, temozolomide, or both; the majority had gotten both.

This CDR3 spans 14 amino acids. Germline V gene lookup returns CDR1 SGHTA and CDR2 FQGNSA. With 7 bases clipped from V and 4 bases from J, the junction kept 4 bases outside the gene matches. Time point denoted: week 11, during vaccination. A single vaccine dose contained 300 ug of mutant IDH1 20-mer peptide, and topical imiquimod was used with it. This clone is a singleton in its sample. The antigen is unknown. The protocol was immunoSEQ multiplex PCR, while the TCRdb copy is restricted to in-frame clones and leaves out a portion. The sample records tens of thousands of clones, roughly 78% being singletons.

The chain is built from TRBV7-2 and TRBJ2-3; 11 nucleotides agree with TRBD1. This clonotype was obtained from a man aged 35 to 55 with glioma. The input for sequencing was PBMCs, taken from a glioma patient whose treatment included an IDH1 peptide vaccine. The CDR3 sequence is CASKSGQGADTQYF. CDR3 DNA sequence: TGTGCCAGCAAATCGGGACAGGGGGCAGATACGCAGTATTTT.